The 5 T cell receptor beta chains presented below share a single source sample, sequenced in a study of blood T cell repertoires in COVID-19. Sequenced by immunoSEQ multiplex PCR; TCRdb stores in-frame clones only, minus some. The data hold about 64,000 clones, with more than 70% observed a single time. Sequenced sample: PBMCs or T cells enriched from blood (not recorded which). The source is a woman aged 40 to 50 who had recovered from COVID-19.

This sequence joins TRBV6-5 and TRBJ2-3, with D possibly matching TRBD2 (6 bases). The V end was cut by 0 bases, the J end by 6 bases, with 7 bases between. This CDR3 comprises 13 residues. Per the germline V gene, CDR1 is MNHEY and CDR2 is SVGAGI. The CDR3 DNA reads as TGTGCCAGCAGTTACTCGGGGGGTGATACGCAGTATTTT. This codes for CASSYSGGDTQYF.

The count of this clone is one. The rearrangement links TRBV3-1 (or the pseudogene TRBV3-2) to TRBJ2-5; 8 bases are a match to TRBD1. With 6 bases clipped from V and 4 bases from J, the junction kept 13 bases outside the gene matches. The length of the CDR3 is 16 residues. From germline, CDR1 is LGHDT and CDR2 YNNKEL (reference sequence). The CDR3 protein is CASSSPETGVLETQYF. DNA for the CDR3: TGTGCCAGCAGTAGCCCGGAGACAGGGGTTTTAGAGACCCAGTACTTC.

J is TRBJ2-3 and V is TRBV7-9; D not resolved. The CDR3 is made up of 13 amino acids. The ends were cut back, 1 base at V and 5 bases at J, with 7 bases in the middle. CDR1 is SEHNR and CDR2 is FQNEAQ in the germline V gene (reference sequence). The CDR3 is CASSLVSGDTQYF. The CDR3 DNA reads as TGTGCCAGCAGCTTAGTGTCCGGAGATACGCAGTATTTT.

The CDR3 spells CASSSTGTGGEKLFF. In DNA, the CDR3 is TGTGCCAGCAGTTCAACCGGGACAGGGGGTGAAAAACTGTTTTTT. This rearrangement joins TRBV6-5 to TRBJ1-4; 11 bases align to TRBD1. Germline trimming cut 4 bases from V and 7 bases from J; bases unmatched to any gene: 5. Germline assignment: CDR1 MNHEY and CDR2 SVGAGI. The CDR3 is 15 amino acids.

The chain joins TRBV20-1 to TRBJ2-2; 8 bases align to TRBD2. Trimming at V came to 3 bases and at J to 7 bases, leaving 10 bases not matched to a gene. Germline CDR1 DFQATT, CDR2 SNEGSKA (reference sequence). The CDR3 has 15 amino acids. As DNA, the CDR3 is TGCAGTGCTAGTATCGGGGGGGGCCGAAACGGGGAGCTGTTTTTT. Translating it yields CSASIGGGRNGELFF.